A selection of T cell receptor beta chains follows, all from one sample in a study of blood T cells in healthy people across ages. TCRdb passed the 5' RACE reads through MiXCR, listing each CDR3 protein once. The sample has more than 650,000 distinct CDR3 sequences, about 53% seen once. Sequenced: blood. Source of these receptors: an older man in good health. CDR3s leave out the opening cysteine and the closing phenylalanine or tryptophan.

J gene: TRBJ2-1; V gene: TRBV2; CDR3 protein: ASSVLGGSDTLSDEQF
J gene: TRBJ2-7; V gene: TRBV29-1; CDR3 protein: SVVGDRPYEQY
J gene: -; V gene: TRBV5-6; CDR3 protein: ASSSYTGASYEQY
J gene: TRBJ2-1; V gene: TRBV27; CDR3 protein: ASRPKTDEQF
J gene: TRBJ2-6; V gene: TRBV6-2/TRBV6-3; CDR3 protein: ASSKDRAPSGANVLT
J gene: TRBJ1-1; V gene: TRBV24-1; CDR3 protein: ATSDLTFAGAF
J gene: TRBJ2-3; V gene: TRBV27; CDR3 protein: ASSPPVRTSGHRYAY
J gene: TRBJ2-7; V gene: TRBV3-1; CDR3 protein: ASSQVDGCEQY
J gene: TRBJ2-3; V gene: TRBV3-1; CDR3 protein: ASSPLAGGLEYAY
J gene: TRBJ2-5; V gene: TRBV25-1; CDR3 protein: ASSEFRIRQGGGQTQY
J gene: TRBJ2-1; V gene: TRBV24-1; CDR3 protein: ATSDRGLAGSHEQF
J gene: TRBJ1-2; V gene: TRBV7-2; CDR3 protein: ASTTTRGLGGYT
J gene: TRBJ1-6; V gene: TRBV18; CDR3 protein: ASSMTGGHSPLH
J gene: TRBJ2-1; V gene: TRBV27; CDR3 protein: ASSFVPTSYNEQF
J gene: TRBJ1-1; V gene: TRBV20-1; CDR3 protein: SAQGRQNTEAF
J gene: TRBJ2-3; V gene: TRBV3-1; CDR3 protein: ASSQDMGAAPSGGDTQY
J gene: TRBJ1-2; V gene: TRBV20-1; CDR3 protein: SARDPDPYGYT
J gene: TRBJ2-1; V gene: TRBV24-1; CDR3 protein: ATSDPGTSGKGNEQF
J gene: TRBJ2-7; V gene: TRBV28; CDR3 protein: ASSPRDIGEQY
J gene: TRBJ2-5; V gene: TRBV24-1; CDR3 protein: ATSDPRDTEETQY
J gene: -; V gene: TRBV3-1; CDR3 protein: ASSPPGSWGNYEQY
J gene: TRBJ1-2; V gene: TRBV7-9; CDR3 protein: ASSLGGGQGYGYT
J gene: TRBJ2-1; V gene: TRBV3-1; CDR3 protein: ASSQWGAGAHNEQF
J gene: -; V gene: TRBV28; CDR3 protein: ASSLFGGVYNEQY
J gene: TRBJ2-5; V gene: TRBV20-1; CDR3 protein: SARLLAGAKETQY
J gene: TRBJ2-1; V gene: TRBV10-1; CDR3 protein: SPSGWEGRNEQF